This T cell receptor beta chain came from a study of OX40 agonist ivuxolimab in advanced cancers. Study-wide context: Ivuxolimab, an agonist antibody against OX40 (CD134), was given to patients. Overall study results and limits: CD4+ and CD8+ blood T cells expanded clonally by week 6 at 0.1 to 3.0 mg/kg.

The V end lost 3 bases, the J end lost 3 bases, and 6 bases lay between the germline ends. Per the germline V gene, CDR1 is SGHAT and CDR2 is FQNNGV. The CDR3 is made up of 13 amino acids. Libraries were prepared by immunoSEQ multiplex PCR; TCRdb keeps only in-frame clonotypes and omits some of them. Here the sample spans approximately 88,000 clones, around nine tenths being singletons. Concerning this clone: The antigen remains undetermined.

The V and J genes are TRBV11-2 and TRBJ2-4; a possible D gene is TRBD1 (5 bases). Sequencing used CD4+ or CD8+ T cells sorted from blood, obtained in a trial of the OX40 agonist ivuxolimab. The source of this sequence is an adult with an advanced solid tumor such as melanoma, head and neck, liver or kidney cancer. The DNA of the CDR3 is TGTGCCAGCAGCTTCGACAGCAAAAACATTCAGTACTTC. It codes for CASSFDSKNIQYF.